A single sample gave rise to the 30 T cell receptor beta chains below, sequenced in a study of blood T cell repertoires in COVID-19. The assay was immunoSEQ multiplex PCR, and TCRdb's table has in-frame clones only and misses some. The sample shows 150,000 to 200,000 clones, 75% to 85% of them seen only once. The sample was PBMCs or T cells enriched from blood (not recorded which). These receptors all come from a man aged 40-49 years who had recovered from COVID-19.

The chain carries TRBV7-3 and TRBJ1-3; D is undetermined. This CDR3 has 17 residues. The ends were cut back, 10 bases at V and 0 bases at J, with 22 bases in the middle. Germline loops: CDR1 SGHTA, CDR2 FQGTGA. The CDR3 loop reads CANDVDWRHFSGNTIYF. The CDR3 DNA reads TGTGCCAACGACGTGGACTGGAGACATTTCTCTGGAAACACCATATATTTT.

V is TRBV9 and J is TRBJ1-2, with D possibly being TRBD1 (6 bases). V was pared by 3 bases and J by 6 bases, with 18 bases between. Germline assignment: CDR1 SGDLS and CDR2 YYNGEE. This CDR3 contains 15 residues. CDR3 amino acids: CASSALSRGEDGYTF. In nucleotides, the CDR3 is TGTGCCAGCAGCGCCCTCTCCAGGGGAGAGGATGGCTACACCTTC.

The DNA for the CDR3 is TGTGCCTGGAATCCAGGGATATCCAACGAGCAGTACTTC. Amino acids: CAWNPGISNEQYF. The genes are TRBV30 and TRBJ2-7; perhaps TRBD1 as D (5 bases). V was trimmed by 4 bases and J by 5 bases, leaving 15 bases between them. The CDR3 is 13 amino acids. CDR1 is GTSNPN, CDR2 SVGIG, per germline (reference sequence).

The chain carries TRBV18 and TRBJ1-2, with 7 nucleotides matching TRBD1. The germline V gene has CDR1 KGHSH and CDR2 LQKENI. V lost 4 bases and J lost 3; bases outside the gene matches: 11. This CDR3 comprises 16 residues. The chain's CDR3 is CASSQQQGLADYGYTF. CDR3 DNA: TGTGCCAGCTCACAACAACAGGGGCTCGCGGACTATGGCTACACCTTC.

The chain combines TRBV15 with TRBJ1-2; D ambiguous. Germline CDR1 and CDR2: LNHNV and YYDKDF (reference sequence). The V end was cut by 0 bases, the J end by 4 bases, with 3 bases between. The CDR3 runs 12 residues. The chain's CDR3 is CATSREAYGYTF. In DNA, the CDR3 is TGTGCCACCAGCAGAGAGGCCTATGGCTACACCTTC.

V usage is TRBV30 and J usage is TRBJ2-7; 9 nucleotides agree with TRBD1. The CDR3 consists of 15 residues. V was clipped by 0 bases and J by 5 bases; unmatched bases: 8. Germline CDR1 GTSNPN, CDR2 SVGIG (reference sequence). CDR3 region: CAWSVGGTGGHEQYF. The CDR3 DNA reads TGTGCCTGGAGTGTAGGAGGAACAGGGGGCCACGAGCAGTACTTC.

V is TRBV7-6 and J is TRBJ2-2, with 10 nucleotides matching TRBD2. The CDR3 covers 15 residues. The V segment lost 4 bases and the J segment 7 bases; nucleotides outside the gene matches: 6. CDR1 SGHVS and CDR2 FNYEAQ come from the germline V gene. The CDR3 nucleotides are TGTGCCAGCAGCTCATCTAGCGGGGGTAGCGGGGAGCTGTTTTTT. This sequence encodes CASSSSSGGSGELFF.

On this clone: Other DNA sequences from this sample encode an identical CDR3 as well. The V call is TRBV2, the J call TRBJ1-2; no firm D call. Between the trimmed V and J ends, which lost 6 bases and 2 bases, there was a span of 16 bases. Germline V gene sequence: CDR1 SNHLY, CDR2 FYNNEI. CDR3 length equals 15 residues. The CDR3 DNA reads as TGTGCCAGCAGGGAAAGAGGCGGCGAAAACTATGGCTACACCTTC. Translation gives CASRERGGENYGYTF.

The V gene is TRBV19, the J gene TRBJ1-5; 10 nucleotides align to TRBD1. V was pared by 6 bases and J by 1 base, with 6 bases of the junction left unmatched. Per the germline V gene, CDR1 is LNHDA and CDR2 is SQIVND (reference sequence). This CDR3 region has 16 residues. The CDR3, as DNA: TGTGCCAGTAGCGACAGGGGGCGTCGAAGCAATCAGCCCCAGCATTTT. Encoded protein: CASSDRGRRSNQPQHF.

The rearrangement joins TRBV27 to TRBJ2-1; a weak D match, TRBD1 (6 bases). V was shortened by 6 bases and J by 0 bases, with 12 bases between the two germline ends. This CDR3 contains 15 residues. The germline V gene encodes CDR1 MNHEY and CDR2 SMNVEV (reference sequence). The CDR3 DNA reads TGTGCCAGCAGCGACAGGAAGGTCTCCTACAATGAGCAGTTCTTC. It encodes CASSDRKVSYNEQFF.

The chain recombines TRBV6-1 with TRBJ2-7; no firm D call. Germline V lookup: CDR1 MNHNS, CDR2 SASEGT. V gave up 3 bases and J gave up 3 bases, with 9 bases separating them. This CDR3 has 13 amino acids. CDR3 loop: CASSETPIYEQYF. The DNA for the CDR3 is TGTGCCAGCAGTGAGACACCCATCTACGAGCAGTACTTC.

This chain joins TRBV30 and TRBJ1-3; 8 bases agree with TRBD1. The germline V gene encodes CDR1 GTSNPN and CDR2 SVGIG (reference sequence). CDR3 length: 12 residues. J was trimmed by 8 bases and V by 5 bases; bases with no gene match: 5. The CDR3 here is CAWGGQVDTIYF. In DNA, the CDR3 is TGTGCCTGGGGGGGACAGGTAGACACCATATATTTT.

V and J are TRBV7-8 and TRBJ2-2; 7 nucleotides align to TRBD1. This CDR3 is 17 amino acids long. Germline lookup yields CDR1 SGHVS and CDR2 FQNEAQ. After removal of 5 bases from V and 5 bases from J, the junction contained 14 bases not matched to a gene. The CDR3 DNA is TGTGCCAGCAGCCGAGGTACAGGGGATCCTTTAACCGGGGAGCTGTTTTTT. This codes for CASSRGTGDPLTGELFF.

V gene TRBV28 combines with J gene TRBJ1-2; 9 nucleotides match TRBD1. V dropped 3 bases and J dropped 4; count of bases not matched to a gene: 6. Germline V gene sequence: CDR1 MDHEN, CDR2 SYDVKM. There are 15 residues in the CDR3. The CDR3 coding sequence is TGTGCCAGCAGTTTTTTGATGACAGGGGGCTATGGCTACACCTTC. Translating it yields CASSFLMTGGYGYTF.

The V and J genes are TRBV7-3 and TRBJ2-5; 8 bases line up with TRBD2. CDR1 is SGHTA, CDR2 FQGTGA, per germline. With V trimmed by 0 bases and J by 3 bases, 3 bases remained unmatched. The CDR3 sequence is 15 residues long. The CDR3 DNA reads as TGTGCCAGCAGCTTAACGGGGACTAGTAAAGAGACCCAGTACTTC. Protein: CASSLTGTSKETQYF.

The sample holds a few counts of this clone. The chain couples TRBV9 to TRBJ1-4; 8 bases match TRBD1. The length of the CDR3 is 15 residues. The germline V gene encodes CDR1 SGDLS and CDR2 YYNGEE. Trimming cost V 0 bases and J 5 bases; bases outside gene matches: 3. CDR3 nucleotide sequence: TGTGCCAGCAGCGTAGGACAGGGGACGAATGAAAAACTGTTTTTT. Protein: CASSVGQGTNEKLFF.

This clone has a single count. The rearrangement joins TRBV24-1 to TRBJ2-3; no firm D call. The germline gives CDR1 KGHDR, CDR2 SFDVKD. The CDR3 has 12 residues. V lost 9 bases to trimming and J lost 2 bases, with 8 bases between them. CDR3 nucleotide sequence: TGTGCCACCGTGGGCGCCACAGATACGCAGTATTTT. Translated: CATVGATDTQYF.

This chain joins TRBV10-1 and TRBJ2-3, with 8 positions matching TRBD2. CDR1 and CDR2 (germline): WNHNN, SYGVQD (reference sequence). The CDR3 has 16 amino acids. Trimming at V came to 3 bases and at J to 1 base, leaving 6 bases not matched to a gene. The CDR3 reads CASSEQRGGGTDTQYF. The CDR3 bases are TGCGCCAGCAGTGAACAACGGGGGGGCGGCACAGATACGCAGTATTTT.

The CDR3 region has the DNA TGTGCCAGCAGCTTAGGGGGGGGGATAGATACGCAGTATTTT. Amino acids: CASSLGGGIDTQYF. This chain links TRBV7-6 with TRBJ2-3, with TRBD2 matching over 7 bases. The junction had 3 bases not matched to a gene; V was cut back by 1 base and J by 5 bases. This CDR3 is built from 14 residues. CDR1 and CDR2 (germline): SGHVS, FNYEAQ. Based on the CDR3 plus reference TRBV7-6 and TRBJ2-3, the full variable domain is GAGVSQSPRYKVTKRGQDVALRCDPISGHVSLYWYRQALGQGPEFLTYFNYEAQQDKSGLPNDRFSAERPEGSISTLTIQRTEQRDSAMYRCASSLGGGIDTQYFGPGTRLTVL.

V gene TRBV30 combines with J gene TRBJ1-1; a possible D gene is TRBD1 (5 bases). Germline CDR1 reads GTSNPN; CDR2 reads SVGIG (reference sequence). This CDR3 is 12 amino acids long. Trimming shortened V by 7 bases and J by 1 base, and 10 bases separated the two germline ends. The CDR3 loop reads CAFHRQNTEAFF. The CDR3 region has the DNA TGTGCCTTCCACAGGCAGAACACTGAAGCTTTCTTT.

The chain links TRBV5-1 to TRBJ2-7, with D maybe TRBD1 (6 bases). The germline gives CDR1 SGHRS, CDR2 YFSETQ. This CDR3 is 11 amino acids long. The CDR3 coding sequence is TGCGCTAGGACAGTCTCCTACGAGCAGTACGTC. Protein: CARTVSYEQYV.

The rearrangement joins TRBV4-2 to TRBJ2-5, with 9 bases that match TRBD1. CDR3 length: 17 amino acids. The germline CDR1 and CDR2 sequences are LGHNA and YNFKEQ. V shed 3 bases, J shed 5 bases, and the junction held 13 bases outside the gene matches. CDR3 amino acids: CASSQEDIGTGWETQYF. CDR3 in DNA: TGTGCCAGCAGCCAGGAGGATATAGGGACAGGGTGGGAGACCCAGTACTTC.

The rearrangement joins TRBV5-1 to TRBJ2-3, with D perhaps given as TRBD1 or TRBD2 (5 bases each). CDR1 SGHRS and CDR2 YFSETQ come from the germline V gene. The CDR3 is 16 residues long. V lost 4 bases and J lost 4, with 19 bases in between. CDR3 sequence: CASSLGSWGSADTQYF. The CDR3 bases are TGCGCCAGCAGCCTGGGGAGTTGGGGCTCGGCAGATACGCAGTATTTT.

This clone was observed a few times. The genes are TRBV18 and TRBJ1-1, with 8 bases lining up with TRBD1. CDR1 and CDR2 from the germline V gene are KGHSH and LQKENI. The CDR3 totals 15 residues. The J segment lost 10 bases and the V segment lost 2 bases, leaving 12 bases of the junction unmatched. Here the CDR3 reads CASSPSGTGGMAAFF. The CDR3 DNA sequence: TGTGCCAGCTCACCATCAGGGACAGGCGGAATGGCAGCTTTCTTT.

The V and J genes are TRBV4-1 and TRBJ1-2; D is ambiguous. V was trimmed by 0 bases and J by 4 bases, leaving 12 bases between them. This CDR3 has 15 amino acids. Per the germline V gene, CDR1 is MGHRA and CDR2 is YSYEKL. The CDR3 protein is CASSQEQSGFYGYTF. In DNA, the CDR3 is TGCGCCAGCAGCCAAGAACAGTCGGGATTCTATGGCTACACCTTC.

CDR3 bases: TGTGCCCCCCGCAGGGGGGGGTTTAGGGCTGGGGTCAAAAACATTCAGTACTTC. This gives the protein CAPRRGGFRAGVKNIQYF. The chain is built from TRBV15 and TRBJ2-4, with D perhaps TRBD1 or TRBD2 (7 bases each). Germline V gene sequence: CDR1 LNHNV, CDR2 YYDKDF (reference sequence). The CDR3 has 18 amino acids. V was trimmed by 11 bases and J by 3 bases, leaving 29 bases between them.

The chain couples TRBV11-2 to TRBJ2-4; possible D gene TRBD2, 5 bases. Germline CDR1 and CDR2: SGHAT and FQNNGV. There are 14 residues in the CDR3. The V gene lost 1 base and the J gene lost 6 bases, with 10 bases spanning the gap. The CDR3 nucleotides are TGTGCCAGCAGCTTAGGCCCTGGAGGAAACATTCAGTACTTC. It translates to CASSLGPGGNIQYF.

This rearrangement joins TRBV2 to TRBJ2-7, with 10 bases matching TRBD2. The CDR3 extends over 15 amino acids. Germline V CDR1 and CDR2: SNHLY, FYNNEI. Germline trimming cut 8 bases from V and 6 bases from J; bases unmatched to any gene: 13. The chain's CDR3 is CASHAQAGGHFEQYF. The DNA for the CDR3 is TGTGCCAGCCATGCCCAAGCGGGGGGGCATTTCGAGCAGTACTTC.

This clone was seen only a few times. The chain recombines TRBV3-1 (or the pseudogene TRBV3-2) with TRBJ1-1, with TRBD1 matching over 11 bases. The V gene end was trimmed by 2 bases and the J gene end by 3 bases; junction bases not matched to a gene: 14. CDR1 is LGHDT, CDR2 YNNKEL, per germline (reference sequence). The CDR3 extends over 19 amino acids. The CDR3 nucleotides read TGTGCCAGCAGCCAAAGCCGCGGGACAGGGGGTGTGAGGGACACTGAAGCTTTCTTT. This codes for CASSQSRGTGGVRDTEAFF.

The J gene is TRBJ2-1, the V gene TRBV19, with D perhaps matching TRBD1 (6 bases). This CDR3 has 14 amino acids. Trimming took off 1 base at V and 9 bases at J, with 13 bases between the two ends. The germline CDR1 and CDR2 sequences are LNHDA and SQIVND (reference sequence). This CDR3 reads CASSIAGANLEQFF. The CDR3 nucleotides read TGTGCCAGTAGTATAGCAGGGGCGAACCTTGAGCAGTTCTTC.